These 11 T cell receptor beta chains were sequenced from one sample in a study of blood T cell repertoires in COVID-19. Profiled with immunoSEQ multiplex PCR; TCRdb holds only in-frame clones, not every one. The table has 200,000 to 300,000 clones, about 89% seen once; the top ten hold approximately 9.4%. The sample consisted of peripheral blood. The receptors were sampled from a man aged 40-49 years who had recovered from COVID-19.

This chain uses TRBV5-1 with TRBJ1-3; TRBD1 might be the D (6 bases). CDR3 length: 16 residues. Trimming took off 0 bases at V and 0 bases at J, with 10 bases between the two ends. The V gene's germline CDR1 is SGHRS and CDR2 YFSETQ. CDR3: CASSLVGQNSGNTIYF. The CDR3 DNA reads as TGCGCCAGCAGCTTGGTCGGACAGAACTCTGGAAACACCATATATTTT.

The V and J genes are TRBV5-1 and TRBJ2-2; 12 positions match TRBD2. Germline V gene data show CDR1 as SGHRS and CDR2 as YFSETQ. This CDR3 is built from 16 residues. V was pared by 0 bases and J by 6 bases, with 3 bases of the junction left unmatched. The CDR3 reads CASSLGLAGVAGELFF. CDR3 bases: TGCGCCAGCAGCTTGGGACTAGCGGGAGTGGCCGGGGAGCTGTTTTTT. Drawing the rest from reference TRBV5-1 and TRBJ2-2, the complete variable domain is KAGVTQTPRYLIKTRGQQVTLSCSPISGHRSVSWYQQTPGQGLQFLFEYFSETQRNKGNFPGRFSGRQFSNSRSEMNVSTLELGDSALYLCASSLGLAGVAGELFFGEGSRLTVL.

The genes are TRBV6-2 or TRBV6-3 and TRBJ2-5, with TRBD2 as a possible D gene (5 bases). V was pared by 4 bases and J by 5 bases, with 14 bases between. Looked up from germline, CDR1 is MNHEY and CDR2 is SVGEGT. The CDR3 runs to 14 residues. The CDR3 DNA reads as TGTGCCAGCAGTTCCTGGCGGACTCCGGAGACCCAGTACTTC. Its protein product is CASSSWRTPETQYF.

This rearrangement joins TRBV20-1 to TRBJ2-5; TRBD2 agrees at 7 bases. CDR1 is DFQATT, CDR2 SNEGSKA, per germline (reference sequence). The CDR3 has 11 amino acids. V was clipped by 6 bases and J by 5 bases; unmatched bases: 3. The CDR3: CSASGGETQYF. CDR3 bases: TGCAGTGCCTCGGGGGGTGAGACCCAGTACTTC.

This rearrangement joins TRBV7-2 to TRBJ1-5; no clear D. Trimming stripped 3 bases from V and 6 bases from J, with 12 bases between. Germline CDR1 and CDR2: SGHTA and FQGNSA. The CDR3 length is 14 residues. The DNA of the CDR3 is TGTGCCAGCAGCTTGCGGGGAGTCGGTCAGCCCCAGCATTTT. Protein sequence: CASSLRGVGQPQHF.

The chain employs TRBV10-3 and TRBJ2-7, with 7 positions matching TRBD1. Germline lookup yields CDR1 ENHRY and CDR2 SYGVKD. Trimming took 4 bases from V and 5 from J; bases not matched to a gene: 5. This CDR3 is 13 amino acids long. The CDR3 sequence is CAISAATGHEQYF. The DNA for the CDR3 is TGTGCCATCAGTGCCGCGACAGGGCACGAGCAGTACTTC.

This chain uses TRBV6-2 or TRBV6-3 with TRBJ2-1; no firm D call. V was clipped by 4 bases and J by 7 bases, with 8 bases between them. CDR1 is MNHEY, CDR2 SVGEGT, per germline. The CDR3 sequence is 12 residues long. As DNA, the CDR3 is TGTGCCAGCAGTTTACCGCGGAATGAGCAGTTCTTC. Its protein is CASSLPRNEQFF.

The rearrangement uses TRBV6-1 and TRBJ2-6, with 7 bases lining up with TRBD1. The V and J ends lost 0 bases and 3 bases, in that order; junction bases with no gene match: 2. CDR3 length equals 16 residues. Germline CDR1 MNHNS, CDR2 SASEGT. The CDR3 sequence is CASSEAGGGGANVLTF. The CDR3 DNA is TGTGCCAGCAGTGAAGCAGGGGGCGGTGGGGCCAACGTCCTGACTTTC.

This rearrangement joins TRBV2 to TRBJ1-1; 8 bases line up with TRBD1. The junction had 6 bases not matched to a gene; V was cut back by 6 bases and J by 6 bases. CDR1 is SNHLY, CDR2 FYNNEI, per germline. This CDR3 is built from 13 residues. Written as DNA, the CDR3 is TGTGCCAGCAGGGACAGGGTTTGGGCTGAAGCTTTCTTT. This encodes CASRDRVWAEAFF.

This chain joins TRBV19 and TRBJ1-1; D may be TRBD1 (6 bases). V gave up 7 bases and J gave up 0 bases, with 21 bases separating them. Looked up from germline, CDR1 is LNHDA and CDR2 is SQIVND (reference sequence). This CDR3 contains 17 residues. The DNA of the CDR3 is TGTGCCAGTATCCCTTTGGACAGCGCGAACATGAACACTGAAGCTTTCTTT. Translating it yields CASIPLDSANMNTEAFF.

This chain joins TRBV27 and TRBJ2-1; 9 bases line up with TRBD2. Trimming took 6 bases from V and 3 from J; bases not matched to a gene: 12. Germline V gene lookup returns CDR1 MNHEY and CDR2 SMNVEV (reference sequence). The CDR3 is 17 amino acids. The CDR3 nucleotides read TGTGCCAGCAGCCCCCCACGGCGGGGGGGTGTCTACAATGAGCAGTTCTTC. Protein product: CASSPPRRGGVYNEQFF.